This T cell receptor beta chain was observed in a study of blood T cell repertoires in COVID-19. Produced via immunoSEQ multiplex PCR; TCRdb's table is partial and in-frame only. The table records some 30,000 clones, 85% to 90% of them present only once. This CDR3 spans 13 amino acids. Germline loops: CDR1 LNHDA, CDR2 SQIVND (reference sequence). V lost 3 bases and J 0 bases, leaving 5 bases between the germline ends. The sequence came from a man between 65 and 79 years old with active COVID-19. The sample was peripheral blood. The chain is built from TRBV19 and TRBJ2-5; unclear D gene. DNA of the CDR3: TGTGCCAGTAGTATTCGGTACCAAGAGACCCAGTACTTC. Amino acid sequence: CASSIRYQETQYF.